These 22 T cell receptor beta chains were all obtained from the same sample, sequenced in a study of T cell responses to AZD1222 COVID-19 vaccine. Profiled with immunoSEQ multiplex PCR; TCRdb holds only in-frame clones, not every one. This table holds over 120,000 clones, 80% to 95% found once. The material sequenced was peripheral blood, taken on day 0 of AZD1222 vaccination. The receptors shown here come from an adult in good health.

The CDR3 bases are TGTGCCAGTAGTACAACAGCCCGAGGGGATTATGGCTACACCTTC. It specifies CASSTTARGDYGYTF. The rearrangement uses TRBV19 and TRBJ1-2; TRBD1 might be the D (5 bases). This CDR3 comprises 15 residues. Germline lookup yields CDR1 LNHDA and CDR2 SQIVND (reference sequence). The V end was cut by 4 bases, the J end by 5 bases, with 17 bases between.

The CDR3 coding sequence is TGTCTGACGGGTGCGGGCGTGAACTACAATGAGCAGTTCTTC. Protein sequence: CLTGAGVNYNEQFF. V is TRBV28 and J is TRBJ2-1, with a tentative D call TRBD2 (5 bases). The germline CDR1 and CDR2 sequences are MDHEN and SYDVKM. The CDR3 loop spans 14 amino acids. The variable domain in full, with the rest retrieved from reference TRBV28 and TRBJ2-1, is DVKVTQSSRYLVKRTGEKVFLECVQDMDHENMFWYRQDPGLGLRLIYFSYDVKMKEKGDIPEGYSVSREKKERFSLILESASTNQTSMYLCLTGAGVNYNEQFFGPGTRLTVL.

J is TRBJ2-1 and V is TRBV6-5, with 10 positions matching TRBD2. Germline CDR1 MNHEY, CDR2 SVGAGI. Trimming took 0 bases from V and 7 from J; bases not matched to a gene: 6. The CDR3 sequence is 16 residues long. The CDR3: CASSYSRLAGVNEQFF. The DNA of the CDR3 is TGTGCCAGCAGTTACTCGAGGCTAGCGGGAGTAAATGAGCAGTTCTTC.

The gene calls are TRBV5-1 and TRBJ1-2; possible D gene TRBD1, 5 bases. The CDR3 totals 12 residues. V was cut by 1 base and J by 7 bases, with 8 bases left in between. The germline V gene encodes CDR1 SGHRS and CDR2 YFSETQ. The CDR3, as DNA: TGCGCCAGCAGCTTGTTGGGGCTTGGCTACACCTTC. Translating it yields CASSLLGLGYTF. Full variable domain (rest looked up from reference TRBV5-1 and TRBJ1-2): KAGVTQTPRYLIKTRGQQVTLSCSPISGHRSVSWYQQTPGQGLQFLFEYFSETQRNKGNFPGRFSGRQFSNSRSEMNVSTLELGDSALYLCASSLLGLGYTFGSGTRLTVV.

This clone showed up just once. The chain combines TRBV4-1 with TRBJ2-1; 13 nucleotides agree with TRBD2. The CDR3 runs to 16 residues. Germline V gene data show CDR1 as MGHRA and CDR2 as YSYEKL. The ends lost 3 bases at V and 8 bases at J; junction bases unmatched: 7. The CDR3 sequence: CASSQSRLAGGHEQFF. The DNA of the CDR3 is TGCGCCAGCAGCCAGAGCCGACTAGCGGGAGGCCATGAGCAGTTCTTC.

This clone was recorded once. V and J are TRBV6-5 and TRBJ1-2, with 8 bases fitting TRBD1. J gave up 2 bases and V 6 bases, and 5 bases lay outside the gene matches. This CDR3 has 14 residues. From germline, CDR1 is MNHEY and CDR2 SVGAGI. The CDR3 sequence is CASSWDRINYGYTF. CDR3 in DNA: TGTGCCAGCAGCTGGGACAGGATAAACTATGGCTACACCTTC.

J is TRBJ1-5 and V is TRBV6-5; D not resolved. This CDR3 has 13 residues. The V end lost 0 bases, the J end lost 7 bases, and 7 bases lay between the germline ends. The germline V gene encodes CDR1 MNHEY and CDR2 SVGAGI. CDR3 bases: TGTGCCAGCAGTTACTCCTTTATCCAGCCCCAGCATTTT. This sequence encodes CASSYSFIQPQHF.

The chain links TRBV4-1 to TRBJ2-3; 12 bases map to TRBD2. Germline lookup yields CDR1 MGHRA and CDR2 YSYEKL. CDR3 size: 13 residues. The ends lost 4 bases at V and 12 bases at J; junction bases unmatched: 5. In nucleotides, the CDR3 is TGCGCCAGCAGCCCACTAGCGGGAGGCCTCCAGTATTTT. This translates into CASSPLAGGLQYF.

V and J are TRBV7-9 and TRBJ2-1; D gene unclear. This CDR3 comprises 16 residues. Germline V gives CDR1 SEHNR, CDR2 FQNEAQ (reference sequence). Between the trimmed V and J ends, which lost 5 bases and 2 bases, there was a span of 16 bases. The CDR3 region is CASSGSGVRPYNEQFF. The CDR3 DNA reads as TGTGCCAGCAGCGGAAGTGGGGTCCGCCCCTACAATGAGCAGTTCTTC.

The DNA for the CDR3 is TGTGCCAGCAGTTCCAATCGGCGTTTTACCTACGAGCAGTACTTC. It is translated as CASSSNRRFTYEQYF. The chain has TRBV27 and TRBJ2-7; D gene ambiguous. Trimming shortened V by 4 bases and J by 2 bases, and 15 bases separated the two germline ends. The CDR3 has 15 residues. The germline V gene has CDR1 MNHEY and CDR2 SMNVEV (reference sequence).

The gene calls are TRBV18 and TRBJ2-1; D uncertain. V was trimmed by 2 bases and J by 7 bases, leaving 9 bases between them. The V gene's germline CDR1 is KGHSH and CDR2 LQKENI. This CDR3 is 13 amino acids long. Here the CDR3 reads CASSPNYQNEQFF. The CDR3 DNA is TGTGCCAGCTCACCAAACTACCAGAATGAGCAGTTCTTC.

CDR3 protein: CASSLNYRPGAFF. In nucleotides, the CDR3 is TGTGCCAGCAGCTTAAACTACCGACCAGGGGCTTTCTTT. This chain connects TRBV11-2 to TRBJ1-1; the D gene is possibly TRBD1 (5 bases). Per the germline V gene, CDR1 is SGHAT and CDR2 is FQNNGV. V was shortened by 2 bases and J by 11 bases, with 15 bases between the two germline ends. CDR3 length equals 13 residues.

The genes are TRBV7-2 and TRBJ2-3; TRBD2 might be the D (7 bases). The CDR3 sequence is 16 residues long. Germline V lookup: CDR1 SGHTA, CDR2 FQGNSA. V was pared by 5 bases and J by 1 base, with 16 bases between. DNA of the CDR3: TGTGCCAGCAGCGCGAGGGGGAGGGCGCGCACAGATACGCAGTATTTT. Amino acid sequence: CASSARGRARTDTQYF.

The chain is built from TRBV6-2 or TRBV6-3 and TRBJ2-7; TRBD2 matches 9 bases. The germline gives CDR1 MNHEY, CDR2 SVGEGT. This CDR3 has 17 residues. V dropped 2 bases and J dropped 3; count of bases not matched to a gene: 11. The CDR3 bases are TGTGCCAGCAGTTACCCGACCACTAGCGGGCTGAACTACGAGCAGTACTTC. Translating gives CASSYPTTSGLNYEQYF.

The gene calls are TRBV11-3 and TRBJ1-2, with D perhaps matching TRBD1 (6 bases). The CDR3 runs 13 residues. The V and J ends lost 1 base and 7 bases respectively, with 10 bases between them. Germline V lookup: CDR1 SGHNT, CDR2 YENEEA. The CDR3 protein is CASSLGGGSGYTF. The CDR3 coding sequence is TGTGCCAGCAGCTTAGGAGGGGGAAGTGGCTACACCTTC.

The V gene is TRBV11-2, the J gene TRBJ1-1; no clear D gene. This CDR3 contains 13 residues. The ends were cut back, 3 bases at V and 1 base at J, with 6 bases in the middle. CDR1 and CDR2 (germline): SGHAT, FQNNGV. This CDR3 is CASSFTENTEAFF. For the CDR3, the DNA is TGTGCCAGCAGCTTCACAGAGAACACTGAAGCTTTCTTT.

V usage is TRBV27 and J usage is TRBJ1-1; 8 nucleotides align to TRBD1. CDR1 MNHEY and CDR2 SMNVEV come from the germline V gene (reference sequence). This CDR3 comprises 14 residues. After removal of 5 bases from V and 4 bases from J, the junction contained 6 bases not matched to a gene. The CDR3 DNA sequence: TGTGCCAGCAGTGGACAGGGCCGTTTCACTGAAGCTTTCTTT. It translates to CASSGQGRFTEAFF.

Many counts were recorded for this clone. V gene TRBV24-1 combines with J gene TRBJ1-6; TRBD1 aligns across 10 bases. The germline V gene encodes CDR1 KGHDR and CDR2 SFDVKD. V lost 4 bases to trimming and J lost 9 bases; unmatched junction nucleotides: 20. The CDR3 runs to 20 residues. The CDR3 DNA is TGTGCCACCAGTGAGGGTCCCGGGACAGGGGCCCAATTCAACTTTTCACCCCTCCACTTT. This codes for CATSEGPGTGAQFNFSPLHF.

The chain uses TRBV6-5 and TRBJ1-5; D gene unclear. Germline V gene lookup returns CDR1 MNHEY and CDR2 SVGAGI. The CDR3 runs to 13 residues. V lost 6 bases and J lost 9, with 15 bases in between. CDR3 loop: CASSSARPGPQHF. The CDR3 nucleotides are TGTGCCAGCAGCTCCGCTCGACCGGGGCCCCAGCATTTT.

This rearrangement joins TRBV6-5 to TRBJ2-2, with 9 bases fitting TRBD1. The CDR3 is made up of 14 amino acids. Per germline, CDR1 MNHEY and CDR2 SVGAGI. The V and J ends lost 7 bases and 3 bases, in that order; junction bases with no gene match: 3. CDR3 in DNA: TGTGCCAGCAAGGGACAGGGTCACACCGGGGAGCTGTTTTTT. Amino acid sequence: CASKGQGHTGELFF.

The genes are TRBV15 and TRBJ1-2; D perhaps matches TRBD1 (5 bases). Germline CDR1 LNHNV, CDR2 YYDKDF (reference sequence). The CDR3 contains 14 residues. Trimming shortened V by 2 bases and J by 3 bases, and 10 bases separated the two germline ends. This CDR3 reads CATSRNTGDYGYTF. In nucleotides, the CDR3 is TGTGCCACCAGCAGAAACACGGGGGACTATGGCTACACCTTC.

V and J are TRBV6-2 or TRBV6-3 and TRBJ2-2; weak D call: TRBD1 (6 bases). Germline lookup yields CDR1 MNHEY and CDR2 SVGEGT. CDR3 length equals 15 residues. Trimming took off 6 bases at V and 1 base at J, with 12 bases between the two ends. The CDR3 nucleotides read TGTGCCAGCAGCGACAGGTCCAAGAACACCGGGGAGCTGTTTTTT. Translating it yields CASSDRSKNTGELFF.